A single sample gave rise to the 6 T cell receptor beta chains below, sequenced in a study of sequential checkpoint blockade in melanoma. The treatment: randomized to nivolumab then ipilimumab (arm A) or the reverse (arm B). TCRdb's copy holds only in-frame clones and misses some; the assay was immunoSEQ multiplex PCR. In the table there are thousands of clones, approximately 72% of which are singletons. The sample was CD8+ T cells sorted from blood (inferred from file names), taken from a patient given nivolumab and ipilimumab in sequence. The receptors stem from a human donor with melanoma.

The chain uses TRBV4-2 and TRBJ2-2, with 9 bases identical to TRBD2. CDR3 length: 16 amino acids. Germline V CDR1 and CDR2: LGHNA, YNFKEQ. The ends lost 0 bases at V and 7 bases at J; junction bases unmatched: 6. The CDR3 DNA reads as TGTGCCAGCAGCCAAGATCCCAGCGGGGGGTACGGGGAGCTGTTTTTT. Translating gives CASSQDPSGGYGELFF.

The chain employs TRBV7-8 and TRBJ1-2, with TRBD1 identical over 7 bases. Germline assignment: CDR1 SGHVS and CDR2 FQNEAQ. The V segment lost 5 bases and the J segment 4 bases; nucleotides outside the gene matches: 10. The CDR3 spans 15 residues. The CDR3 sequence: CASSPRDRVFYGYTF. CDR3 nucleotide sequence: TGTGCCAGCAGCCCCAGGGACAGAGTGTTCTATGGCTACACCTTC.

The J gene is TRBJ2-5, the V gene TRBV7-9; D not resolved. V lost 7 bases and J 4 bases, leaving 13 bases between the germline ends. Germline CDR1 SEHNR, CDR2 FQNEAQ (reference sequence). CDR3 length: 13 residues. Written as DNA, the CDR3 is TGTGCCAGCATCGCGAGCGTGGGAGAGACCCAGTACTTC. It encodes CASIASVGETQYF.

The chain has TRBV19 and TRBJ1-2; tentative D call: TRBD1 (5 bases). Trimming left V 6 bases short and J 1 base short, with 12 bases between. The V gene's germline CDR1 is LNHDA and CDR2 SQIVND (reference sequence). The CDR3 consists of 14 residues. CDR3 loop: CASSPLDSNYGYTF. The DNA of the CDR3 is TGTGCCAGTAGCCCCTTAGACAGTAACTATGGCTACACCTTC.

J is TRBJ2-7 and V is TRBV27; 7 bases are shared with TRBD2. The CDR3 consists of 16 residues. Looked up from germline, CDR1 is MNHEY and CDR2 is SMNVEV (reference sequence). V lost 8 bases to trimming and J lost 0 bases; unmatched junction nucleotides: 13. In DNA, the CDR3 is TGTGCCAGCGGTACCGTGACTAGCTTAAGCTCCTACGAGCAGTACTTC. Residues: CASGTVTSLSSYEQYF.

V and J are TRBV5-1 and TRBJ1-1, with TRBD1 matching over 8 bases. With 5 bases clipped from V and 10 bases from J, the junction kept 13 bases outside the gene matches. CDR1 is SGHRS, CDR2 YFSETQ, per germline. The CDR3 is 14 amino acids. The CDR3 reads CASRLGQGREGAFF. The CDR3 DNA follows: TGCGCCAGCAGACTTGGACAGGGTCGAGAGGGAGCTTTCTTT.